This is a list of T cell receptor beta chains from one sample in a study of T cells in Graves' hyperthyroidism and ophthalmopathy. TCRdb re-called the multiplex PCR reads through MiXCR, storing one row per CDR3 protein. Of some 510,000 distinct CDR3 sequences in the sample, around 21% were seen once. The specimen sequenced was blood. These TCRs come from a man younger than 35 with Graves' hyperthyroidism. Both conserved end residues are part of each CDR3. A D gene is named only where the DNA matches it firmly. Size values are once, few and many counts, or a class for expanded clones, and some rows have none.

>many|TRBV15|TRBJ2-5|-
CATAKRGWETQYF
TGTGCCACCGCTAAAAGGGGTTGGGAGACCCAGTACTTC
>many|TRBV20-1|TRBJ1-5|TRBD1
CSAPDRVGNQPQHF
TGCAGTGCACCGGACAGGGTGGGGAATCAGCCCCAGCATTTT
>many|TRBV11-1|TRBJ2-2|-
CASSVAQGVNTGELFF
TGTGCCAGCAGTGTAGCGCAGGGCGTGAACACCGGGGAGCTGTTTTTT
>many|TRBV7-8|TRBJ1-3|-
CASKAQANTIYF
TGTGCCAGCAAGGCCCAGGCAAACACCATATATTTT
>many|TRBV6-2/TRBV6-3|TRBJ1-1|-
CASSSKGGRSNTEAFF
TGTGCCAGCAGTTCAAAGGGCGGGCGGTCGAACACTGAAGCTTTCTTT
>-|TRBV12-3/TRBV12-4|TRBJ1-2|-
CASSYFGVDYGYTF
TGTGCCAGCAGTTACTTTGGGGTAGATTATGGCTACACCTTC
>-|TRBV14|TRBJ2-5|-
CASNRVGQETQYF
TGTGCCAGCAACAGAGTCGGACAAGAGACCCAGTACTTC
>many|TRBV25-1|TRBJ1-5|-
CASSAMGDNQPQHF
TGTGCCAGCAGTGCCATGGGGGATAATCAGCCCCAGCATTTT
>-|TRBV3-1|TRBJ2-7|TRBD1
CASSRGQVLYEQYF
TGTGCCAGCAGCCGGGGACAGGTTCTTTACGAGCAGTACTTC
>many|TRBV13|TRBJ1-1|-
CASSLGQEGAFF
TGTGCCAGCAGCTTAGGCCAGGAGGGGGCTTTCTTT
>few|TRBV11-2|TRBJ1-5|-
CASSLDLGNQPQHF
TGTGCCAGCAGCTTAGATCTTGGCAATCAGCCCCAGCATTTT
>many|TRBV13|TRBJ1-1|-
CATSLVVHKNTEAFF
TGTGCCACGTCGTTGGTAGTTCATAAAAACACTGAAGCTTTCTTT
>-|TRBV30|TRBJ1-2|-
CAWSGDGYYGYTF
TGTGCCTGGAGTGGAGACGGGTACTATGGCTACACCTTC
>many|TRBV30|TRBJ2-7|-
CAWSAGTYEQYF
TGTGCCTGGAGTGCTGGGACCTACGAGCAGTACTTC
>-|TRBV20-1|TRBJ2-7|-
CSATPRYDSYEQYF
TGCAGTGCTACTCCCCGATACGACTCCTACGAGCAGTACTTC
>few|TRBV3-1|TRBJ1-2|-
CASSQDFGAKSFYGYTF
TGTGCCAGCAGCCAAGATTTTGGGGCGAAAAGCTTCTATGGCTACACCTTC
>many|TRBV7-2|TRBJ1-5|-
CASSPHDSGNQPQHF
TGTGCCAGCAGCCCTCACGACTCTGGCAATCAGCCCCAGCATTTT
>many|TRBV2|TRBJ2-5|-
CASSEGAGRGDQETQYF
TGTGCCAGCAGTGAAGGGGCGGGCAGGGGAGACCAAGAGACCCAGTACTTC
>many|TRBV19|TRBJ1-1|-
CASSLQGRGTEAFF
TGTGCCAGTAGCCTACAGGGTCGGGGCACTGAAGCTTTCTTT
>many|TRBV24-1|TRBJ1-1|TRBD1
CATSDQGQGRPNTETFF
TGTGCCACCAGTGACCAGGGACAGGGAAGACCGAACACTGAAACTTTCTTT
>-|TRBV6-1|TRBJ2-7|-
CASPPEQYF
TGTGCCAGCCCCCCCGAGCAGTACTTC
>-|TRBV4-1|TRBJ1-5|TRBD1
CASSQKEGTGRQPQHF
TGCGCCAGCAGCCAAAAAGAAGGGACAGGGCGTCAGCCCCAGCATTTT
>many|TRBV11-2|TRBJ1-2|-
CASTHSVGARSYGYTF
TGTGCCAGCACCCATAGTGTCGGCGCGCGATCTTATGGCTACACCTTC
>many|TRBV28|TRBJ1-1|-
CATSRRALNTEAFF
TGTGCCACCTCACGACGAGCCTTGAACACTGAAGCTTTCTTT
>many|TRBV20-1|TRBJ1-1|-
CSGFRGNTEAFF
TGCAGTGGGTTCCGGGGGAACACTGAAGCTTTCTTT
>many|TRBV5-1|TRBJ2-5|-
CASSLGWTIQETQYF
TGCGCCAGCAGTCTCGGGTGGACAATTCAAGAGACCCAGTACTTC
>-|TRBV7-2|TRBJ1-5|-
CASSLGGPQPQHF
TGTGCCAGCAGCTTAGGTGGTCCCCAGCCCCAGCATTTT
>few|TRBV28|TRBJ2-7|TRBD2
CASSWLAGSCEQYF
TGTGCCAGCAGTTGGCTAGCGGGCTCCTGCGAGCAGTACTTC
>-|TRBV12-3/TRBV12-4|TRBJ1-1|-
CASRPGVGAPGAFF
TGTGCCAGCAGACCGGGGGTCGGGGCTCCAGGAGCTTTCTTT
>many|TRBV5-4|TRBJ1-1|TRBD1
CASSTVRQGGTEAFF
TGTGCCAGCAGCACCGTCCGACAGGGAGGGACTGAAGCTTTCTTT
>many|TRBV9|TRBJ2-7|-
CASSVDPGSSYEQYF
TGTGCCAGCAGCGTAGATCCGGGAAGCTCCTACGAGCAGTACTTC
>few|TRBV11-2|TRBJ2-6|-
CASSLWAPSGANVLTF
TGTGCCAGCAGCTTGTGGGCCCCCTCTGGGGCCAACGTCCTGACTTTC
>many|TRBV4-1|TRBJ2-7|-
CASSQDQGPEQYF
TGCGCCAGCAGCCAAGATCAGGGGCCCGAGCAGTACTTC
>-|TRBV29-1|TRBJ1-2|-
CSVRGDRGYTF
TGCAGCGTTCGGGGCGACAGGGGCTACACCTTC
>many|TRBV18|TRBJ1-2|-
CASADTGNYGYTF
TGTGCCAGCGCCGACACAGGGAATTATGGCTACACCTTC
>-|TRBV19|TRBJ1-1|-
CASSILGTPPGAFF
TGTGCCAGTAGTATTTTGGGAACACCTCCTGGAGCTTTCTTT
>many|TRBV6-5|TRBJ2-5|-
CASSYSILSAETQYF
TGTGCCAGCAGTTACTCAATTCTTAGCGCGGAGACCCAGTACTTC
>many|TRBV28|TRBJ1-2|TRBD1
CASSGDRDGYTF
TGTGCCAGCAGTGGCGACAGGGATGGCTACACCTTC
>many|TRBV28|TRBJ2-5|TRBD1
CASSLTMTGAAGETQYF
TGTGCCAGCAGTCTTACCATGACAGGGGCGGCGGGGGAGACCCAGTACTTC
>-|TRBV6-1|TRBJ1-1|TRBD1
CASRDREIGTEAFF
TGTGCCAGCCGGGACAGGGAAATCGGCACTGAAGCTTTCTTT
>many|TRBV11-1|TRBJ2-5|TRBD2
CASSLYIAGSEETQYF
TGTGCCAGCAGCCTTTACATAGCGGGGTCGGAGGAGACCCAGTACTTC
>many|TRBV19|TRBJ2-7|TRBD2
CASSILAGDHYEQYF
TGTGCCAGTAGTATCCTCGCGGGGGATCACTACGAGCAGTACTTC
>-|TRBV4-1|TRBJ2-7|-
CASSQGESEQYF
TGCGCCAGCAGCCAAGGGGAAAGCGAGCAGTACTTC
>many|TRBV9|TRBJ2-2|TRBD1
CASSVKGASTGELFF
TGTGCCAGCAGCGTAAAGGGGGCATCAACCGGGGAGCTGTTTTTT